This TCR beta chain comes out of a study of T cells in Graves' hyperthyroidism and ophthalmopathy. With 4 bases clipped from V and 7 bases from J, the junction kept 10 bases outside the gene matches. The germline V gene encodes CDR1 MGHRA and CDR2 YSYEKL. The CDR3 covers 16 residues. This clonotype has ten or more counts. Its antigen is undetermined. Ophthalmopathy patients all had a Clinical Activity Score of at least 3, a NOSPECS grade of at least 4 and disease under 3 months old. Findings and caveats of the study: Most clonotypes expanded in the thyroid (above 0.001) were also present in blood.

TCR beta CDR3 regions were amplified from RNA. A first-round RT-PCR of the TCR CDR3 used the HTBI primer set. Using its own MiXCR run on the multiplex PCR reads, TCRdb lists one record per CDR3 protein. The profile covers nearly 250,000 distinct CDR3 sequences, with more than 20% appearing a single time and 35% taken by the ten largest. This receptor was identified in a woman aged 40 to 49 with Graves' ophthalmopathy. The sample was blood. V usage is TRBV4-1 and J usage is TRBJ2-7; 13 bases align to TRBD2. The DNA for the CDR3 is TGCGCCAGCAGCCCCGAGGGACTAGCGGGGTCTAGGGAGCAGTACTTC. This encodes CASSPEGLAGSREQYF.